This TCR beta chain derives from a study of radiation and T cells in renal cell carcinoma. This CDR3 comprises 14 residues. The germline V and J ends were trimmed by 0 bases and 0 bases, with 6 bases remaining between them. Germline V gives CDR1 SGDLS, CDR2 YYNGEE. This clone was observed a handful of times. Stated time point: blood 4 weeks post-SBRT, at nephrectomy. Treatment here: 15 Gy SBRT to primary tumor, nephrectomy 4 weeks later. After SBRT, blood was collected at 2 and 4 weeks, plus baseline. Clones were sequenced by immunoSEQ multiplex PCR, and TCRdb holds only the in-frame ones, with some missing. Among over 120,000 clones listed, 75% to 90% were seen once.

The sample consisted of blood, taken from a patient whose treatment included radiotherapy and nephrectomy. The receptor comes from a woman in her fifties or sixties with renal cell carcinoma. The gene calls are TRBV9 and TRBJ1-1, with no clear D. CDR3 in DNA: TGTGCCAGCAGCGTAGTATCAGTGAACACTGAAGCTTTCTTT. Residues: CASSVVSVNTEAFF.